The 27 T cell receptor beta chains below all came from one sample that was sequenced in a study of blood T cell repertoires in COVID-19. Using immunoSEQ multiplex PCR, the repertoire was profiled, and TCRdb retains in-frame clones only, with some absent. Found here are 130,000 to 150,000 clones, about 89% of them singletons; the top ten hold about 11%. What was sequenced was PBMCs or T cells enriched from blood (not recorded which). The receptors come from a man aged 60 to 69 who had recovered from COVID-19.

The chain recombines TRBV5-4 with TRBJ1-1; no clear D. V was pared by 2 bases and J by 5 bases, with 10 bases between. Germline CDR1 SGHNT, CDR2 YYREEE (reference sequence). The CDR3 covers 13 residues. The CDR3 is CASSFGERTEAFF. DNA for the CDR3: TGTGCCAGCAGCTTCGGGGAGCGAACTGAAGCTTTCTTT.

The rearrangement links TRBV7-6 to TRBJ2-3, with 11 nucleotides matching TRBD1. V lost 4 bases, J lost 5 bases, and 5 bases stayed unmatched. CDR3 size: 15 residues. Germline V gives CDR1 SGHVS, CDR2 FNYEAQ. The CDR3 nucleotides read TGTGCCAGCAGCTCTTGGACAGGGGGCGAAGATACGCAGTATTTT. Translating gives CASSSWTGGEDTQYF.

V usage is TRBV9 and J usage is TRBJ2-1; 12 bases agree with TRBD2. This CDR3 is built from 16 residues. CDR1 SGDLS and CDR2 YYNGEE come from the germline V gene. With 0 bases clipped from V and 9 bases from J, the junction kept 7 bases outside the gene matches. CDR3 sequence reads: CASSVARLAGAGEQFF. Here the CDR3 DNA reads TGTGCCAGCAGCGTAGCCAGACTAGCGGGAGCTGGTGAGCAGTTCTTC.

The chain carries TRBV20-1 and TRBJ1-1; D call uncertain. Trimming shortened V by 3 bases and J by 2 bases, and 10 bases separated the two germline ends. The length of the CDR3 is 13 residues. CDR1 is DFQATT and CDR2 is SNEGSKA in the germline V gene (reference sequence). CDR3 sequence reads: CSASRGYNTEAFF. CDR3 bases: TGCAGTGCTAGTCGGGGATACAACACTGAAGCTTTCTTT.

This clone was observed a single time. This rearrangement joins TRBV9 to TRBJ1-4; TRBD1 aligns across 7 bases. The CDR3 totals 14 residues. Germline V lookup: CDR1 SGDLS, CDR2 YYNGEE. J was trimmed by 7 bases and V by 0 bases; bases with no gene match: 3. CDR3 in amino acids: CASSVAGGREKLFF. CDR3 nucleotides: TGTGCCAGCAGCGTAGCAGGGGGTCGTGAAAAACTGTTTTTT.

The J gene is TRBJ2-1, the V gene TRBV28; 11 bases are shared with TRBD2. The CDR3 contains 15 residues. From germline, CDR1 is MDHEN and CDR2 SYDVKM. V was clipped by 5 bases and J by 5 bases; unmatched bases: 5. The CDR3 DNA is TGTGCCAGCAGTCAACGACTAGCGGGAAACAATGAGCAGTTCTTC. It yields the protein CASSQRLAGNNEQFF.

CDR3 in amino acids: CATARDNNQPQHF. Here the CDR3 DNA reads TGTGCCACCGCCCGGGACAACAATCAGCCCCAGCATTTT. The rearrangement uses TRBV28 and TRBJ1-5, with D possibly being TRBD1 (6 bases). The CDR3 consists of 13 residues. V lost 10 bases and J 3 bases, leaving 13 bases between the germline ends. Germline V gene sequence: CDR1 MDHEN, CDR2 SYDVKM. The full variable domain, rest sourced from reference TRBV28 and TRBJ1-5, is DVKVTQSSRYLVKRTGEKVFLECVQDMDHENMFWYRQDPGLGLRLIYFSYDVKMKEKGDIPEGYSVSREKKERFSLILESASTNQTSMYLCATARDNNQPQHFGDGTRLSIL.

This clone was seen only once. The chain recombines TRBV28 with TRBJ2-5; a weak D match, TRBD2 (6 bases). The CDR3 loop spans 13 amino acids. The germline gives CDR1 MDHEN, CDR2 SYDVKM. The ends were cut back, 6 bases at V and 5 bases at J, with 13 bases in the middle. CDR3 sequence (DNA): TGTGCCAGCAGGCTGACGGGAGATGAGACCCAGTACTTC. Translation: CASRLTGDETQYF.

V and J are TRBV11-2 and TRBJ2-7, with D perhaps TRBD2 (6 bases). The CDR3 is 14 amino acids. CDR1 and CDR2 from the germline V gene are SGHAT and FQNNGV. Deletions cut 6 bases from V and 3 bases from J, with 15 bases between. This CDR3 reads CASSRGASHYEQYF. For the CDR3, the DNA is TGTGCCAGCAGTCGCGGGGCCAGCCACTACGAGCAGTACTTC.

This clone has just a few counts. This chain joins TRBV27 and TRBJ2-7; maybe TRBD2 (5 bases). The CDR3 runs 13 residues. Trimming removed 6 bases at V and 6 bases at J, with 15 bases between. In germline, CDR1 is MNHEY, CDR2 SMNVEV (reference sequence). CDR3 sequence: CASSTQTGSEQYF. The DNA of the CDR3 is TGTGCCAGCAGCACACAAACGGGGTCCGAGCAGTACTTC.

The chain employs TRBV5-1 and TRBJ2-2; the D gene is possibly TRBD2 (7 bases). The germline V gene encodes CDR1 SGHRS and CDR2 YFSETQ. The CDR3 is made up of 16 amino acids. V lost 0 bases, J lost 2 bases, and 11 bases lay in between. This CDR3 is CASSLAGGLNTGELFF. For the CDR3, the DNA is TGCGCCAGCAGCTTGGCGGGGGGCCTTAACACCGGGGAGCTGTTTTTT.

The genes are TRBV2 and TRBJ2-1; tentatively, D is TRBD1 (6 bases). The CDR3 has 15 residues. V was clipped by 6 bases and J by 0 bases, with 12 bases between them. Germline lookup yields CDR1 SNHLY and CDR2 FYNNEI. This chain's CDR3 is CASSRDRSSYNEQFF. The CDR3 nucleotides are TGTGCCAGCAGCCGAGACAGGAGCTCCTACAATGAGCAGTTCTTC.

The CDR3 loop reads CASSLWTGNQETQYF. For the CDR3, the DNA is TGTGCCAGCAGCTTATGGACAGGGAACCAAGAGACCCAGTACTTC. The chain carries TRBV11-2 and TRBJ2-5; 8 nucleotides align to TRBD1. The trim removed 2 bases at V and 0 bases at J, leaving 2 bases unmatched. Germline V gene data show CDR1 as SGHAT and CDR2 as FQNNGV. CDR3 length equals 15 residues.

The V and J genes are TRBV20-1 and TRBJ1-1; 11 nucleotides align to TRBD1. The V and J ends lost 3 bases and 5 bases, in that order; junction bases with no gene match: 11. Per the germline V gene, CDR1 is DFQATT and CDR2 is SNEGSKA (reference sequence). This CDR3 comprises 16 residues. CDR3 DNA sequence: TGCAGTGCTAGTATAGACGGACAGGGGGCTTATACTGAAGCTTTCTTT. Translation gives CSASIDGQGAYTEAFF.

The chain recombines TRBV11-2 with TRBJ1-1, with D possibly TRBD1 on 6 matching bases. Trimming shortened V by 5 bases and J by 0 bases, and 16 bases separated the two germline ends. Germline-derived CDR1 and CDR2 are SGHAT and FQNNGV. This CDR3 spans 16 amino acids. The CDR3 region is CASSALRGQLNTEAFF. CDR3 DNA sequence: TGTGCCAGCAGCGCCTTGAGAGGACAGTTGAACACTGAAGCTTTCTTT.

The chain links TRBV14 to TRBJ2-7; possible D gene TRBD2, 7 bases. V lost 4 bases, J lost 4 bases, and 17 bases lay in between. The CDR3 has 15 amino acids. From germline, CDR1 is SGHDN and CDR2 FVKESK. The CDR3 region has the DNA TGTGCCAGCAGCCGAGATAGGGGGGGAGCTTACGAGCAGTACTTC. It encodes CASSRDRGGAYEQYF.

The genes are TRBV9 and TRBJ2-7; D is unresolved. Looked up from germline, CDR1 is SGDLS and CDR2 is YYNGEE. V lost 0 bases to trimming and J lost 5 bases, with 6 bases between them. CDR3 length: 12 amino acids. In nucleotides, the CDR3 is TGTGCCAGCAGCGTAGGTGGAGACGAGCAGTACTTC. As protein: CASSVGGDEQYF.

CDR3 region: CASTRSSGANVLTF. DNA of the CDR3: TGTGCCAGCACAAGGAGTTCTGGGGCCAACGTCCTGACTTTC. This chain links TRBV2 with TRBJ2-6; D remains unclear. Deletions cut 7 bases from V and 1 base from J, with 8 bases between. CDR1 is SNHLY and CDR2 is FYNNEI in the germline V gene. The CDR3 runs to 14 residues.

The chain has TRBV3-1 (or the pseudogene TRBV3-2) and TRBJ1-1, with D unclear. Germline V gene data show CDR1 as LGHDT and CDR2 as YNNKEL (reference sequence). V lost 2 bases and J 2 bases, leaving 6 bases between the germline ends. The CDR3 covers 13 residues. DNA for the CDR3: TGTGCCAGCAGCCAATTGCTAAACACTGAAGCTTTCTTT. Amino acid sequence: CASSQLLNTEAFF.

This chain uses TRBV5-1 with TRBJ2-1; perhaps TRBD1 as D (6 bases). Germline V gene data show CDR1 as SGHRS and CDR2 as YFSETQ. V was shortened by 4 bases and J by 4 bases, with 9 bases between the two germline ends. The CDR3 contains 13 residues. The CDR3 spells CASSVQGYNEQFF. CDR3 DNA: TGCGCCAGCAGCGTCCAGGGGTACAATGAGCAGTTCTTC.

The chain is built from TRBV28 and TRBJ2-7; 8 nucleotides align to TRBD1. This CDR3 contains 15 residues. The germline CDR1 and CDR2 sequences are MDHEN and SYDVKM. The trim removed 6 bases at V and 4 bases at J, leaving 11 bases unmatched. CDR3 amino acids: CASSPFTTGVYEQYF. The CDR3 bases are TGTGCCAGCAGCCCGTTCACGACAGGGGTTTACGAGCAGTACTTC.

The V call is TRBV3-1 (or the pseudogene TRBV3-2), the J call TRBJ2-5, with 10 nucleotides matching TRBD2. Looked up from germline, CDR1 is LGHDT and CDR2 is YNNKEL (reference sequence). V lost 4 bases, J lost 5 bases, and 4 bases stayed unmatched. The CDR3 is 14 amino acids. This chain's CDR3 is CASSRLAGDETQYF. DNA of the CDR3: TGTGCCAGCAGCCGTCTAGCGGGAGATGAGACCCAGTACTTC.

V usage is TRBV14 and J usage is TRBJ2-2, with TRBD1 identical over 7 bases. CDR3 length: 14 amino acids. After removal of 4 bases from V and 8 bases from J, the junction contained 7 bases not matched to a gene. The germline CDR1 and CDR2 sequences are SGHDN and FVKESK. Written as DNA, the CDR3 is TGTGCCAGCAGCCGACTGAGGGGGCCTGGGGAGCTGTTTTTT. This translates into CASSRLRGPGELFF. The full variable domain, its missing parts supplied by reference TRBV14 and TRBJ2-2, is EAGVTQFPSHSVIEKGQTVTLRCDPISGHDNLYWYRRVMGKEIKFLLHFVKESKQDESGMPNNRFLAERTGGTYSTLKVQPAELEDSGVYFCASSRLRGPGELFFGEGSRLTVL.

The J gene is TRBJ1-1, the V gene TRBV3-1 (or the pseudogene TRBV3-2), with 8 bases matching TRBD1. CDR3 length equals 17 residues. Looked up from germline, CDR1 is LGHDT and CDR2 is YNNKEL (reference sequence). J was trimmed by 1 base and V by 4 bases; bases with no gene match: 11. The CDR3 region is CASSLLRQGARNTEAFF. The CDR3 DNA reads TGTGCCAGCAGCCTTCTCCGCCAGGGGGCTAGGAACACTGAAGCTTTCTTT.

This clone was detected only once. V is TRBV18 and J is TRBJ2-1, with D perhaps matching TRBD1 (5 bases). Trimming removed 6 bases from V and 8 bases from J, with 11 bases in between. The CDR3 is 12 amino acids. In germline, CDR1 is KGHSH, CDR2 LQKENI. Here the CDR3 DNA reads TGTGCCAGCTCGCCTCTAGGGGATGAGCAGTTCTTC. Translated, it gives CASSPLGDEQFF. The full variable domain, with the rest looked up from reference TRBV18 and TRBJ2-1, is NAGVMQNPRHLVRRRGQEARLRCSPMKGHSHVYWYRQLPEEGLKFMVYLQKENIIDESGMPKERFSAEFPKEGPSILRIQQVVRGDSAAYFCASSPLGDEQFFGPGTRLTVL.

This clone was picked up one time. The chain has TRBV6-6 and TRBJ2-7; D is possibly TRBD2 (6 bases). Trimming took off 7 bases at V and 0 bases at J, with 19 bases between the two ends. Germline V CDR1 and CDR2: MNHNY, SVGAGI (reference sequence). The CDR3 is 16 amino acids. CDR3 sequence (DNA): TGTGCCAGCAATAAAATCGGAGGGGTAGCCTCCTACGAGCAGTACTTC. Amino acid sequence: CASNKIGGVASYEQYF.

The chain links TRBV5-8 to TRBJ1-1, with D uncertain. V was trimmed by 4 bases and J by 3 bases, leaving 16 bases between them. This CDR3 comprises 15 residues. Germline CDR1 reads SGHTS; CDR2 reads YDEGEE. The CDR3 spells CASSGSGGVDTEAFF. CDR3 in DNA: TGTGCCAGCAGCGGCTCCGGAGGTGTGGACACTGAAGCTTTCTTT.